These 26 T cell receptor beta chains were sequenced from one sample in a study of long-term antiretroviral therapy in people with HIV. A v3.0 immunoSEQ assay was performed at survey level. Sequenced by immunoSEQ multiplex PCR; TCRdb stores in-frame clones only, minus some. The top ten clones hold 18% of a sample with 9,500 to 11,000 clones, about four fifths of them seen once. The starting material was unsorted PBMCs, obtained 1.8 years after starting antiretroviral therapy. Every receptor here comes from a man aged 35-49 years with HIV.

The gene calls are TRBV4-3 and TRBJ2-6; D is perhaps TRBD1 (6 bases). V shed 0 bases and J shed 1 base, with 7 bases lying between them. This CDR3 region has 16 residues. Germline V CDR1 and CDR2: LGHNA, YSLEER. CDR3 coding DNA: TGCGCCAGCAGCCAAGATCAGGGGTCTGGGGCCAACGTCCTGACTTTC. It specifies CASSQDQGSGANVLTF.

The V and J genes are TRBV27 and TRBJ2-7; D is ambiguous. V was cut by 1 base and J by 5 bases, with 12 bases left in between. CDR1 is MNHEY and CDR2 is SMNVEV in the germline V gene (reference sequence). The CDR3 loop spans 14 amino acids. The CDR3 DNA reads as TGTGCCAGCAGTTTATACCGAGGCCTCAACGAGCAGTACTTC. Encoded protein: CASSLYRGLNEQYF.

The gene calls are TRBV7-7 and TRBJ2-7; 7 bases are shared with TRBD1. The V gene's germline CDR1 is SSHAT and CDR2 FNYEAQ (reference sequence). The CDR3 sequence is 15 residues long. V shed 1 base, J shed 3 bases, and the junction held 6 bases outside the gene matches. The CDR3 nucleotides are TGTGCCAGCAGCTTAGAGCAGGGGGAAAACTACGAGCAGTACTTC. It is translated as CASSLEQGENYEQYF.

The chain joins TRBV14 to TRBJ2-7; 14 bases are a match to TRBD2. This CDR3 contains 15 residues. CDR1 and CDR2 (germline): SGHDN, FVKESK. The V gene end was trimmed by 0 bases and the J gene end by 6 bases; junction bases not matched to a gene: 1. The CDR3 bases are TGTGCCAGCAGCCAAGAGACTAGCGGGAGGGTCGAGCAGTACTTC. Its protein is CASSQETSGRVEQYF.

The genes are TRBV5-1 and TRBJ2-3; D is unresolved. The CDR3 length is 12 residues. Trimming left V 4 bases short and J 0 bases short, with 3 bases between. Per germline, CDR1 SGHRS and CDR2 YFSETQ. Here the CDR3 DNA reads TGCGCCAGCAGCCGTAGCACAGATACGCAGTATTTT. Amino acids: CASSRSTDTQYF.

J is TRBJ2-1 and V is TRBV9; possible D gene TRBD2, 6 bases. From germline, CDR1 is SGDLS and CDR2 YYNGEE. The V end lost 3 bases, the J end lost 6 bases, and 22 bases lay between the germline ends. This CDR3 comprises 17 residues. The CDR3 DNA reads TGTGCCAGCAGCGGCATCCGGGGACTTGGCGTCGGCAATGAGCAGTTCTTC. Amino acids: CASSGIRGLGVGNEQFF.

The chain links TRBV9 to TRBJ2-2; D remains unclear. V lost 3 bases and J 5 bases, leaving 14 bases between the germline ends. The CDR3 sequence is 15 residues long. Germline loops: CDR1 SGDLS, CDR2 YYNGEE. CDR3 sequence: CASSGKGAVTGELFF. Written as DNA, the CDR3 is TGTGCCAGCAGCGGAAAGGGTGCGGTGACCGGGGAGCTGTTTTTT. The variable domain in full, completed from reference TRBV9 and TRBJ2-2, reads DSGVTQTPKHLITATGQRVTLRCSPRSGDLSVYWYQQSLDQGLQFLIQYYNGEERAKGNILERFSAQQFPDLHSELNLSSLELGDSALYFCASSGKGAVTGELFFGEGSRLTVL.

The CDR3 sequence: CAGQKLAGGTDTQYF. The CDR3 bases are TGTGCCGGGCAAAAACTAGCGGGAGGCACAGATACGCAGTATTTT. This chain joins TRBV7-2 and TRBJ2-3; TRBD2 aligns across 11 bases. The V segment lost 11 bases and the J segment 1 base; nucleotides outside the gene matches: 8. Germline V gene data show CDR1 as SGHTA and CDR2 as FQGNSA. This CDR3 has 15 amino acids.

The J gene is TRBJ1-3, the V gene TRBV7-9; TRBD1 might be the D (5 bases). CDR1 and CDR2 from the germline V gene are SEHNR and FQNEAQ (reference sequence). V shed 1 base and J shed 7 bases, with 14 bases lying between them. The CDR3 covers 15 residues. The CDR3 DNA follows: TGTGCCAGCAGCTTAGGGGTCGCAGGGTTGAACACCATATATTTT. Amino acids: CASSLGVAGLNTIYF.

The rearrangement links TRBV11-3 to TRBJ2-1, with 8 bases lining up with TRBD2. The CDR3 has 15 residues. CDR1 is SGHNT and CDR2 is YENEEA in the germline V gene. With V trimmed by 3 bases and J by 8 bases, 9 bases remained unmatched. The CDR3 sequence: CASSFASGSWDEQFF. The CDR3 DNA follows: TGTGCCAGCAGCTTCGCTAGCGGGTCTTGGGATGAGCAGTTCTTC. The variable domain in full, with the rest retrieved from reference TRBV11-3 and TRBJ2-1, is EAGVVQSPRYKIIEKKQPVAFWCNPISGHNTLYWYLQNLGQGPELLIRYENEEAVDDSQLPKDRFSAERLKGVDSTLKIQPAELGDSAVYLCASSFASGSWDEQFFGPGTRLTVL.

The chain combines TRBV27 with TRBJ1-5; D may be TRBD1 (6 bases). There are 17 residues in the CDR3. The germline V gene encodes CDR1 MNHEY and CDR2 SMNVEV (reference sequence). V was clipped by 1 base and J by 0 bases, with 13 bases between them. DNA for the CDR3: TGTGCCAGCAGTTTATTTAGTGGACAGAATAGCAATCAGCCCCAGCATTTT. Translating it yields CASSLFSGQNSNQPQHF.

CDR3 sequence: CASILAGAADGELFF. The CDR3 region has the DNA TGTGCCAGCATACTAGCGGGAGCTGCGGACGGGGAGCTGTTTTTT. The J gene is TRBJ2-2, the V gene TRBV5-6; TRBD2 matches at 11 bases. Unmatched junction bases numbered 8, after V lost 6 bases and J lost 7 bases. The CDR3 is 15 amino acids. From germline, CDR1 is SGHDT and CDR2 YYEEEE.

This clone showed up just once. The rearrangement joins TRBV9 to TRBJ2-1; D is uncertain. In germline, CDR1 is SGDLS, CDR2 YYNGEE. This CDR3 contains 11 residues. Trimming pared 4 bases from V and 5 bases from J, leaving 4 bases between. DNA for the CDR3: TGTGCCAGCAGCCCGAACAATGAGCAGTTCTTC. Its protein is CASSPNNEQFF.

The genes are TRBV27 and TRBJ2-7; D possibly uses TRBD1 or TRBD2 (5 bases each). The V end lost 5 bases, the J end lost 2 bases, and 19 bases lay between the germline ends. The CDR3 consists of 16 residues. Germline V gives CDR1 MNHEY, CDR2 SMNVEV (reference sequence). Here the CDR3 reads CASSPTRGSRTYEQYF. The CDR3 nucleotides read TGTGCCAGCAGTCCAACTAGGGGCAGTAGAACCTACGAGCAGTACTTC.

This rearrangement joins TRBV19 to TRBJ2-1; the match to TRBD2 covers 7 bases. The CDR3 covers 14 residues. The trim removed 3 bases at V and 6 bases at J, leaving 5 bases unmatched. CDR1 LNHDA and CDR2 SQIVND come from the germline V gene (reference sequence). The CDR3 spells CASSIGREGNEQFF. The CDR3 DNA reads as TGTGCCAGTAGTATTGGTAGGGAGGGCAATGAGCAGTTCTTC.

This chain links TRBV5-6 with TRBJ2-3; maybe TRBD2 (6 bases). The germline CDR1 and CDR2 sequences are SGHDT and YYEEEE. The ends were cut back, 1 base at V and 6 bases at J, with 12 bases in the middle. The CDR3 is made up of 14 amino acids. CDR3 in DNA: TGTGCCAGCAGCTTGCCTGGGACTGGCGATACGCAGTATTTT. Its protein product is CASSLPGTGDTQYF.

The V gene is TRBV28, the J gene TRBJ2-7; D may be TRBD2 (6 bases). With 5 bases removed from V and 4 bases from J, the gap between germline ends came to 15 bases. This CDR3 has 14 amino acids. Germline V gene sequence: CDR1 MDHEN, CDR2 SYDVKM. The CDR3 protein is CASSGGMRPYEQYF. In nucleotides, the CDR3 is TGTGCCAGCAGTGGCGGGATGCGCCCTTACGAGCAGTACTTC. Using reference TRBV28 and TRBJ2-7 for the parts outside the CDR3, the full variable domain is DVKVTQSSRYLVKRTGEKVFLECVQDMDHENMFWYRQDPGLGLRLIYFSYDVKMKEKGDIPEGYSVSREKKERFSLILESASTNQTSMYLCASSGGMRPYEQYFGPGTRLTVT.

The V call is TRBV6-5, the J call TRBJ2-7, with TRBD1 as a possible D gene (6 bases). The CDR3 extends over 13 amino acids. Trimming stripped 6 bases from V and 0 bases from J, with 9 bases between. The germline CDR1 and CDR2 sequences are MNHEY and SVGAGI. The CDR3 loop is CASRRQASYEQYF. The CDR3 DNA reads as TGTGCCAGCAGACGACAGGCCTCCTACGAGCAGTACTTC.

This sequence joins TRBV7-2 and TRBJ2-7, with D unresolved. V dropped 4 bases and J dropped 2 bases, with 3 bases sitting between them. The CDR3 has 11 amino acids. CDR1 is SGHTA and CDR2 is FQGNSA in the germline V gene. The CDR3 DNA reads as TGTGCCAGCAGCTCCGCCTACGAGCAGTACTTC. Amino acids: CASSSAYEQYF. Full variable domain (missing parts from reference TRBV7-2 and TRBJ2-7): GAGVSQSPSNKVTEKGKDVELRCDPISGHTALYWYRQSLGQGLEFLIYFQGNSAPDKSGLPSDRFSAERTGGSVSTLTIQRTQQEDSAVYLCASSSAYEQYFGPGTRLTVT.

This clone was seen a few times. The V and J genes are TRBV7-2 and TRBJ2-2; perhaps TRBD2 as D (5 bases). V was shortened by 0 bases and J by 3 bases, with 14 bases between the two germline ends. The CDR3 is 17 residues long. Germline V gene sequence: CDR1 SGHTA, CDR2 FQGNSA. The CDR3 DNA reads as TGTGCCAGCAGCTTAGCCCGGAGGAGCCCCGACACCGGGGAGCTGTTTTTT. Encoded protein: CASSLARRSPDTGELFF.

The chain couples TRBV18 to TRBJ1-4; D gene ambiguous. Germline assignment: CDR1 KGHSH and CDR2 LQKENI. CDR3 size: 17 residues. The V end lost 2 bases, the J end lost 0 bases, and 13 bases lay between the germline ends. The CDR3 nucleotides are TGTGCCAGCTCACCAATATTGACACCAGCAACTAATGAAAAACTGTTTTTT. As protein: CASSPILTPATNEKLFF.

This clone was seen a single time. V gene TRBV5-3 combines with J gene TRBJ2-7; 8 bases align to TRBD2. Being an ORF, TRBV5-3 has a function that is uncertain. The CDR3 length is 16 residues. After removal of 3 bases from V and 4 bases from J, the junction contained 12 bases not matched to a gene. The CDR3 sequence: CARSCQTSVNGYEQYF. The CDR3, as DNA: TGTGCCAGAAGCTGTCAGACTAGCGTTAATGGGTACGAGCAGTACTTC.

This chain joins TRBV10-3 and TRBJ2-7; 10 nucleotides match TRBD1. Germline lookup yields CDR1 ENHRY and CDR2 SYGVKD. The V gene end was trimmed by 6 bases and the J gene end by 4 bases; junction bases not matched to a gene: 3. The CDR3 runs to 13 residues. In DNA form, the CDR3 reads TGTGCCATCAGCAGGACAGGGGGATACGAGCAGTACTTC. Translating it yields CAISRTGGYEQYF.

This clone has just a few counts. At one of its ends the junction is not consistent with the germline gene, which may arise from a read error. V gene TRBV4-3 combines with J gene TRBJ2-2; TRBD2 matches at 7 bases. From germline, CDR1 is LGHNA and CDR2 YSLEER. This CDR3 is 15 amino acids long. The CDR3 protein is CASRQAGTNTGELFF. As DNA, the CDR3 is TGCGCCAGCAGACAAGCGGGGACCAACACCGGGGAGCTGTTTTTT.

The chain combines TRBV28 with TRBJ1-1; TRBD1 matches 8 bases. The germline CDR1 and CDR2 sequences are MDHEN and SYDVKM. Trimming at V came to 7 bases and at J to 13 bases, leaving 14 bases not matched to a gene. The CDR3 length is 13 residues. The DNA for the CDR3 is TGTGCCAGCACCCTAGAGCGGGACAGGCCCTATTTCTTT. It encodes CASTLERDRPYFF.

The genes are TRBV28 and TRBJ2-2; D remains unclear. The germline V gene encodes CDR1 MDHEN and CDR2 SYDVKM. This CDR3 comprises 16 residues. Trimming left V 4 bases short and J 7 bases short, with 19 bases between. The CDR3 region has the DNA TGTGCCAGCAGTTCAGCGCGTGGGGTGACGGACGGGGAGCTGTTTTTT. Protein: CASSSARGVTDGELFF.